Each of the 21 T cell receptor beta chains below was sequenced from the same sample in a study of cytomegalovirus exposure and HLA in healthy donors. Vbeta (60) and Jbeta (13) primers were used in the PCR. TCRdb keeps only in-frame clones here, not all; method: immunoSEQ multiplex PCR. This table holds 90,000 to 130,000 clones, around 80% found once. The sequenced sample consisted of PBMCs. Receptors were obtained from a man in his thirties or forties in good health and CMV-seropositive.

The chain's CDR3 is CASRRGLAGDTDTQYF. Here the CDR3 DNA reads TGTGCCAGCAGAAGGGGACTAGCGGGGGACACAGATACGCAGTATTTT. V is TRBV7-2 and J is TRBJ2-3; 14 bases line up with TRBD2. Germline V CDR1 and CDR2: SGHTA, FQGNSA. Trimming took 6 bases from V and 2 from J; bases not matched to a gene: 4. The CDR3 covers 16 residues. The full variable domain, its missing parts supplied by reference TRBV7-2 and TRBJ2-3, is GAGVSQSPSNKVTEKGKDVELRCDPISGHTALYWYRQSLGQGLEFLIYFQGNSAPDKSGLPSDRFSAERTGGSVSTLTIQRTQQEDSAVYLCASRRGLAGDTDTQYFGPGTRLTVL.

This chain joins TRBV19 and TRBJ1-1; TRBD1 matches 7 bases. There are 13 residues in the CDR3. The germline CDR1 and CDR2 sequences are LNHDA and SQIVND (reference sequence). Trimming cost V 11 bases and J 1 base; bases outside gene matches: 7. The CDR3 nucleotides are TGTGCCTGCTACGAGGGGGCGAACACTGAAGCTTTCTTT. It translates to CACYEGANTEAFF.

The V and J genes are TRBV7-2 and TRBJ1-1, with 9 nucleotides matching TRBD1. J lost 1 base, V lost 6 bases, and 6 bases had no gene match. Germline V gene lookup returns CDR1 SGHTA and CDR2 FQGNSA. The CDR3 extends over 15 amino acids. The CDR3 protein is CASSRQGVSNTEAFF. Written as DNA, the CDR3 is TGTGCCAGCAGTCGACAGGGGGTCTCGAACACTGAAGCTTTCTTT.

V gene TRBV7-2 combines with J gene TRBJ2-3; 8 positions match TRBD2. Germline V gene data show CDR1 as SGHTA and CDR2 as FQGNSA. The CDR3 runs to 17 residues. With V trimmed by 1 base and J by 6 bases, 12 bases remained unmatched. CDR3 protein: CASSLDAAGATQDTQYF. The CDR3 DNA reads TGTGCCAGCAGCTTAGATGCAGCGGGGGCCACACAGGATACGCAGTATTTT.

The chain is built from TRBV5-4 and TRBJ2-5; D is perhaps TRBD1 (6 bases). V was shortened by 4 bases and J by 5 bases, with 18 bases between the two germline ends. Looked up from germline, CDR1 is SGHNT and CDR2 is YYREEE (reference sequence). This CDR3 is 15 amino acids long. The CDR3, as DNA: TGTGCCAGCAGCGGCCCGGGACATGGGGGTGAGACCCAGTACTTC. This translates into CASSGPGHGGETQYF.

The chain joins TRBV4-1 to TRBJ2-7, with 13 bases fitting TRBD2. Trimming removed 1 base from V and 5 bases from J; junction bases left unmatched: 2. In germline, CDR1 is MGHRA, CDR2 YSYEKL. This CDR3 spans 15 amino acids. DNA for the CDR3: TGCGCCAGCAGCCAAGCAGGACTAGCGGGGGACGAGCAGTACTTC. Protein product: CASSQAGLAGDEQYF.

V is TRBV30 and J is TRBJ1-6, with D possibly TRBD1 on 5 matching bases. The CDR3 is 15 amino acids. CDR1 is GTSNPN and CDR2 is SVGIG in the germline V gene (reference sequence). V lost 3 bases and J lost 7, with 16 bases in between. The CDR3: CAWSANWGGNSPLHF. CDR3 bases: TGTGCCTGGAGCGCAAATTGGGGGGGAAATTCACCCCTCCACTTT.

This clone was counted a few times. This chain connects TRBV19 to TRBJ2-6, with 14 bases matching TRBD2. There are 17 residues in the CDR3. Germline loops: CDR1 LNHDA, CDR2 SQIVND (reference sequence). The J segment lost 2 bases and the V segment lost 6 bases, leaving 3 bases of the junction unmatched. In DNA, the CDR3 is TGTGCCAGTAGGCGACTAGCGGGGGGGCCTGGGGCCAACGTCCTGACTTTC. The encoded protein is CASRRLAGGPGANVLTF.

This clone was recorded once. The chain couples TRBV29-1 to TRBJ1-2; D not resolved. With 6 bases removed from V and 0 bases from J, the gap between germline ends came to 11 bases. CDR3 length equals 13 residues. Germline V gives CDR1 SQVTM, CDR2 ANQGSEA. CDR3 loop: CSVKTPANYGYTF. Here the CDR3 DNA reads TGCAGCGTCAAGACACCAGCTAACTATGGCTACACCTTC.

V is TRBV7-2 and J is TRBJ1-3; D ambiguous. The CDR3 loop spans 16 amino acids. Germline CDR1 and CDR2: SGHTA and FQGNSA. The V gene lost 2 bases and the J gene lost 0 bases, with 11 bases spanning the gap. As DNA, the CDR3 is TGTGCCAGCAGCTTATCGCTGGGAGCCTCTGGAAACACCATATATTTT. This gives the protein CASSLSLGASGNTIYF.

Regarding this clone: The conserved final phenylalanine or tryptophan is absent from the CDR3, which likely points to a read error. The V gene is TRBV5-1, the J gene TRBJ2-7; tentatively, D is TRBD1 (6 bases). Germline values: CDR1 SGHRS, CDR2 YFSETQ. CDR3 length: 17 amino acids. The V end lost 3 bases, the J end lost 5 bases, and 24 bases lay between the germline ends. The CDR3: CASSSGDSGASSNEQYL. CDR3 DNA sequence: TGCGCCAGCAGCTCCGGCGACTCAGGGGCGTCATCTAACGAGCAGTACCTC.

The CDR3 protein is CASSPGGQGYEQYF. The CDR3 DNA reads as TGTGCCAGCTCACCAGGGGGACAGGGTTACGAGCAGTACTTC. The J gene is TRBJ2-7, the V gene TRBV18, with TRBD1 matching over 9 bases. The CDR3 is made up of 14 amino acids. After removal of 2 bases from V and 4 bases from J, the junction contained 3 bases not matched to a gene. The germline V gene encodes CDR1 KGHSH and CDR2 LQKENI.

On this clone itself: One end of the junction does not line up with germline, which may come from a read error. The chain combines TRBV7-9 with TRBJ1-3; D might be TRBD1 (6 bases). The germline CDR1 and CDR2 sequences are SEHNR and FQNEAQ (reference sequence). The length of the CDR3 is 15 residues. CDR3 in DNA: TGTTCCAGCAGCTTCGACAGGTTGGAGGGAAACACCATATATTTT. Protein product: CSSSFDRLEGNTIYF.

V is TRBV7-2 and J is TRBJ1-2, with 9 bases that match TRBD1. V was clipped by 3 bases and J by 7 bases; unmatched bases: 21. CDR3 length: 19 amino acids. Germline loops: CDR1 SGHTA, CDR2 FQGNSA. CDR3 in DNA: TGTGCCAGCAGCTTTAGGGGGGGCGGGACAGGGAGATTCGGGTCTGGCTACACCTTC. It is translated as CASSFRGGGTGRFGSGYTF.

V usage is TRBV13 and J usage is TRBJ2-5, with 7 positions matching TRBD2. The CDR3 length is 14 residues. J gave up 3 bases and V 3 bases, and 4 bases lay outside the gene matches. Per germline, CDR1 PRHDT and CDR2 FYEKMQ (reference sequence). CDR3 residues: CASSFRGEEETQYF. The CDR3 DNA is TGTGCCAGCAGCTTCCGGGGGGAGGAAGAGACCCAGTACTTC. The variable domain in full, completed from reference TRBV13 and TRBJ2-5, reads AAGVIQSPRHLIKEKRETATLKCYPIPRHDTVYWYQQGPGQDPQFLISFYEKMQSDKGSIPDRFSAQQFSDYHSELNMSSLELGDSALYFCASSFRGEEETQYFGPGTRLLVL.

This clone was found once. In DNA form, the CDR3 reads TGTGCCTGGGGGACTACTGGACAGGGGCTGAACACTGAAGCTTTCTTT. Translated: CAWGTTGQGLNTEAFF. The chain carries TRBV30 and TRBJ1-1, with 9 bases identical to TRBD1. The CDR3 is made up of 16 amino acids. V shed 5 bases and J 0 bases; nucleotides not matched to a gene: 10. CDR1 is GTSNPN and CDR2 is SVGIG in the germline V gene (reference sequence).

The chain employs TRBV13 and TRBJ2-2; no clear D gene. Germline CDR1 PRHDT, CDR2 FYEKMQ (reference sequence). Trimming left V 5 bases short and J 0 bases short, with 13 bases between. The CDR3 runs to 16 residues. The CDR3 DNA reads TGTGCCAGCAGCGCGCCAATGGGCCCGAACACCGGGGAGCTGTTTTTT. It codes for CASSAPMGPNTGELFF.

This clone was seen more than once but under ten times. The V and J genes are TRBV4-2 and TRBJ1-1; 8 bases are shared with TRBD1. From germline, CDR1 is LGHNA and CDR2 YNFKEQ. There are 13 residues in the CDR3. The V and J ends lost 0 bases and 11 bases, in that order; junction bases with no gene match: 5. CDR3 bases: TGTGCCAGCAGCCAAGACACGACAGGGGTGGCTTTCTTT. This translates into CASSQDTTGVAFF.

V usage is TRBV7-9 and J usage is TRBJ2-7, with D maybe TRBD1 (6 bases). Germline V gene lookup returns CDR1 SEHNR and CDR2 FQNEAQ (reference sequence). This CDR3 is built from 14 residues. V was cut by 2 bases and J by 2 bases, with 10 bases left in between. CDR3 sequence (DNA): TGTGCCAGCAGCTTAACCAGGGGAACCTACGAGCAGTACTTC. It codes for CASSLTRGTYEQYF. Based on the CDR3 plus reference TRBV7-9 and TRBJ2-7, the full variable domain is DTGVSQNPRHKITKRGQNVTFRCDPISEHNRLYWYRQTLGQGPEFLTYFQNEAQLEKSRLLSDRFSAERPKGSFSTLEIQRTEQGDSAMYLCASSLTRGTYEQYFGPGTRLTVT.

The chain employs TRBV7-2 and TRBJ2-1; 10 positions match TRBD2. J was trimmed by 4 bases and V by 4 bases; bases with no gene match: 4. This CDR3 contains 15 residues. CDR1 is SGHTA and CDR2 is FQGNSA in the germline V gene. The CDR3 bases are TGTGCCAGCAGCTCCACTAGCGGGGTATACAATGAGCAGTTCTTC. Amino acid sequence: CASSSTSGVYNEQFF.

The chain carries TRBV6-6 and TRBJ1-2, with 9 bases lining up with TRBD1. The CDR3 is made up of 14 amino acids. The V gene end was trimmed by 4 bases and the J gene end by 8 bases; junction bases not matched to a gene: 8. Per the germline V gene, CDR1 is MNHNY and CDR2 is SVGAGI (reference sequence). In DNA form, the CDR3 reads TGTGCCAGCAGTTGGGGACAGGGTGCGGAAGGCTACACCTTC. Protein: CASSWGQGAEGYTF.